Detailed here is one T cell receptor (beta chain). With 6 bases clipped from V and 8 bases from J, the junction kept 2 bases outside the gene matches. The germline V gene encodes CDR1 MNHEY and CDR2 SMNVEV (reference sequence). The CDR3 covers 13 residues. Source study methods: Counts of nucleated cells, estimated from reference gene primer amplification, were obtained. The protocol was immunoSEQ multiplex PCR, while the TCRdb copy is restricted to in-frame clones and leaves out a portion. V, J and clone size are those of that table, while D and trimming were read from the DNA. Of about 170,000 clones listed, 70% to 85% are singletons. The source of the sample is a study of blood T cell repertoires in COVID-19.

Input material: peripheral blood. This sequence joins TRBV27 and TRBJ1-4; TRBD1 agrees at 11 bases. The TCR originated in a man at least 80 years old with COVID-19, enrolled during active disease. The CDR3 region is CASRWTGGEKLFF. Here the CDR3 DNA reads TGTGCCAGCAGATGGACAGGGGGCGAAAAACTGTTTTTT.